A single sample is the source of the 26 T cell receptor beta chains below, sequenced in a study of blood T cells in healthy people across ages. Combining a sample-barcoded 5' primer with a J-beta primer mix, a second PCR ran for 7 to 11 cycles. TCRdb independently ran MiXCR on the 5' RACE reads; one entry per CDR3 protein. Of 1.8 million or so distinct CDR3 sequences listed, 39% are singletons. Sequences were obtained from blood. The source is a human donor in good health.

The rearrangement joins TRBV4-3 to TRBJ1-2; D is undetermined. The germline V gene encodes CDR1 LGHNA and CDR2 YSLEER. V was trimmed by 1 base and J by 8 bases, leaving 23 bases between them. CDR3 size: 17 residues. As DNA, the CDR3 is TGCGCCAGCAGCCAAGGGGCCGTTGAAGGAGTTCATCCAGGCTACACCTTC. Translated: CASSQGAVEGVHPGYTF.

This clonotype was counted only a few times. This chain connects TRBV11-2 to TRBJ2-4, with 10 bases that match TRBD1. The trim removed 5 bases at V and 13 bases at J, leaving 17 bases unmatched. The CDR3 covers 16 residues. The germline V gene encodes CDR1 SGHAT and CDR2 FQNNGV. CDR3 in DNA: TGTGCCAGCAGCGGAAACCGGGACAGGGGACTAGGTGAGCAGTACTTC. This gives the protein CASSGNRDRGLGEQYF. Full variable domain (missing parts from reference TRBV11-2 and TRBJ2-4): EAGVAQSPRYKIIEKRQSVAFWCNPISGHATLYWYQQILGQGPKLLIQFQNNGVVDDSQLPKDRFSAERLKGVDSTLKIQPAKLEDSAVYLCASSGNRDRGLGEQYFGAGTRLSVL.

The rearrangement uses TRBV7-3 and TRBJ1-2, with 11 nucleotides matching TRBD1. The germline V gene encodes CDR1 SGHTA and CDR2 FQGTGA. V lost 2 bases to trimming and J lost 4 bases; unmatched junction nucleotides: 6. The CDR3 spans 16 residues. CDR3 nucleotides: TGTGCCAGCAGCTTAGGCGCCGGGACAGGGGGCTATGGCTACACCTTC. Protein sequence: CASSLGAGTGGYGYTF.

This clonotype was seen repeatedly, ten times or more. The V call is TRBV7-8, the J call TRBJ2-1, with 10 bases fitting TRBD2. This CDR3 region has 15 residues. Looked up from germline, CDR1 is SGHVS and CDR2 is FQNEAQ. The V and J ends lost 4 bases and 4 bases, in that order; junction bases with no gene match: 4. The CDR3 DNA reads as TGTGCCAGCAGCTCCACTAGCGGGGATTACAATGAGCAGTTCTTC. Translated: CASSSTSGDYNEQFF.

A single count supports this clonotype. This sequence joins TRBV15 and TRBJ2-7, with D possibly TRBD1 on 5 matching bases. CDR3 length: 14 amino acids. Germline-derived CDR1 and CDR2 are LNHNV and YYDKDF (reference sequence). Trimming shortened V by 0 bases and J by 9 bases, and 15 bases separated the two germline ends. This chain's CDR3 is CATSRDEQGGGQYF. Written as DNA, the CDR3 is TGTGCCACCAGCAGAGATGAGCAGGGTGGCGGGCAGTACTTC.

This clonotype was detected only once. The chain employs TRBV7-9 and TRBJ2-4; D gene uncertain. The J call may be incorrect, as the DNA end agrees better with TRBJ2-5. The V gene's germline CDR1 is SEHNR and CDR2 FQNEAQ (reference sequence). The CDR3 extends over 15 amino acids. The chain's CDR3 is CASSIRTGSRETQYF. CDR3 coding DNA: TGTGCCAGCAGTATACGCACCGGGTCTCGGGAGACCCAGTACTTC.

This clonotype appeared a few times. The V gene is TRBV6-2 or TRBV6-3, the J gene TRBJ2-5; 7 positions match TRBD1. CDR1 is MNHEY and CDR2 is SVGEGT in the germline V gene. This CDR3 has 12 amino acids. V was clipped by 5 bases and J by 5 bases; unmatched bases: 2. This CDR3 is CASSGQDETQYF. CDR3 coding DNA: TGTGCCAGCAGTGGACAGGACGAGACCCAGTACTTC.

This clonotype occurred a few times. This chain's CDR3 is CASSSSRGPEAFF. Here the CDR3 DNA reads TGCGCCAGCAGCTCCTCCAGGGGGCCCGAGGCTTTCTTT. The rearrangement uses TRBV5-1 and TRBJ1-1, with 8 bases aligning to TRBD1. The CDR3 is 13 residues long. Germline trimming cut 3 bases from V and 11 bases from J; bases unmatched to any gene: 9. CDR1 and CDR2 (germline): SGHRS, YFSETQ.

This clonotype has more than one count but fewer than ten. In DNA form, the CDR3 reads TGCGCCAGCAGCTTTAGACAGACCGCGGATGGCTACACCTTC. This codes for CASSFRQTADGYTF. This chain links TRBV5-1 with TRBJ1-2, with D maybe TRBD1 (5 bases). With 2 bases removed from V and 6 bases from J, the gap between germline ends came to 14 bases. This CDR3 contains 14 residues. Per germline, CDR1 SGHRS and CDR2 YFSETQ. Using reference TRBV5-1 and TRBJ1-2 for the parts outside the CDR3, the full variable domain is KAGVTQTPRYLIKTRGQQVTLSCSPISGHRSVSWYQQTPGQGLQFLFEYFSETQRNKGNFPGRFSGRQFSNSRSEMNVSTLELGDSALYLCASSFRQTADGYTFGSGTRLTVV.

This clonotype was counted a few times. The chain carries TRBV20-1 and TRBJ2-7, with D uncertain. Trimming removed 4 bases from V and 6 bases from J, with 22 bases in between. Germline CDR1 reads DFQATT; CDR2 reads SNEGSKA (reference sequence). This CDR3 has 15 amino acids. CDR3 amino acids: CSANSETGDTSEQYF. The CDR3 bases are TGCAGTGCTAACTCCGAGACGGGTGATACAAGCGAGCAGTACTTC.

This clonotype was found a few times. The J gene is TRBJ1-5, the V gene TRBV24-1; 9 bases fit TRBD1. J was trimmed by 6 bases and V by 2 bases; bases with no gene match: 7. This CDR3 comprises 16 residues. Per germline, CDR1 KGHDR and CDR2 SFDVKD. The CDR3 loop reads CATSDSSGTGTQPQHF. The CDR3 nucleotides are TGTGCCACCAGTGATTCGTCCGGGACAGGGACTCAGCCCCAGCATTTT.

The rearrangement joins TRBV14 to TRBJ2-7; 9 bases are a match to TRBD1. Germline V CDR1 and CDR2: SGHDN, FVKESK. With V trimmed by 5 bases and J by 3 bases, 14 bases remained unmatched. This CDR3 region has 17 residues. In DNA form, the CDR3 reads TGTGCCAGCAGCTATGGGAAGCCGGGACAGGGATTCTACGAGCAGTACTTC. Translating it yields CASSYGKPGQGFYEQYF.

The chain recombines TRBV20-1 with TRBJ2-5; maybe TRBD2 (6 bases). The end of the DNA fits TRBJ2-7 better, so the J call may be wrong. The CDR3 length is 15 residues. In germline, CDR1 is DFQATT, CDR2 SNEGSKA (reference sequence). As DNA, the CDR3 is TGCAGTGCTAGTCCGGGGGTTTTGCGGGTCTACGAGCAGTACTTC. This encodes CSASPGVLRVYEQYF.

As for this clonotype: The junction and the germline gene differ at one end; a read error may be behind it. The genes are TRBV9 and TRBJ2-2; D is undetermined. This CDR3 is 14 amino acids long. The germline gives CDR1 SGDLS, CDR2 YYNGEE. CDR3 coding DNA: TGTACCAGCAGCGTAGTTTCGAGGACCGGGGAGCTGTTTTTT. This encodes CTSSVVSRTGELFF.

The chain combines TRBV6-5 with TRBJ2-1; 7 nucleotides align to TRBD1. CDR3 length equals 11 residues. After removal of 8 bases from V and 9 bases from J, the junction contained 4 bases not matched to a gene. The germline CDR1 and CDR2 sequences are MNHEY and SVGAGI. The CDR3 reads CASVQGPEQFF. The CDR3 coding sequence is TGTGCCAGCGTACAGGGGCCTGAGCAGTTCTTC.

V usage is TRBV2 and J usage is TRBJ2-6; D assignment may be TRBD1 or TRBD2 (5 bases each). CDR3 length: 17 residues. V was trimmed by 3 bases and J by 2 bases, leaving 14 bases between them. Germline CDR1 is SNHLY and CDR2 is FYNNEI. The CDR3 protein is CASSDREPFPGANVLTF. In DNA, the CDR3 is TGTGCCAGCAGTGACAGGGAGCCCTTCCCTGGGGCCAACGTCCTGACTTTC.

The chain couples TRBV4-1 to TRBJ2-4; D is perhaps TRBD1 (6 bases). The CDR3 extends over 15 amino acids. V was trimmed by 4 bases and J by 8 bases, leaving 18 bases between them. CDR1 is MGHRA and CDR2 is YSYEKL in the germline V gene. This chain's CDR3 is CASSLYSGDADIQYF. The CDR3 nucleotides read TGCGCCAGCAGCCTGTACTCAGGGGATGCGGACATTCAGTACTTC.

Remarks on this clonotype: This clone may be a read error of a much larger clone one base away. This chain uses TRBV7-2 with TRBJ2-7; 11 positions agree with TRBD2. The germline gives CDR1 SGHTA, CDR2 FQGNSA. The length of the CDR3 is 15 residues. CDR3 sequence reads: CVSSFSGGVQGEQYF. The CDR3 DNA reads TGTGTCAGCAGCTTTAGCGGGGGGGTTCAAGGCGAGCAGTACTTC. Together with reference TRBV7-2 and TRBJ2-7, the CDR3 gives the full variable domain: GAGVSQSPSNKVTEKGKDVELRCDPISGHTALYWYRQSLGQGLEFLIYFQGNSAPDKSGLPSDRFSAERTGGSVSTLTIQRTQQEDSAVYLCVSSFSGGVQGEQYFGPGTRLTVT.

V is TRBV6-5 and J is TRBJ1-4; tentative D call: TRBD1 (5 bases). This CDR3 contains 15 residues. Germline CDR1 reads MNHEY; CDR2 reads SVGAGI. V lost 5 bases and J 3 bases, leaving 13 bases between the germline ends. The CDR3 DNA follows: TGTGCCAGCAGTCAGGGAGAGCGGGCTAATGAAAAACTGTTTTTT. As protein: CASSQGERANEKLFF.

This rearrangement joins TRBV6-2 or TRBV6-3 to TRBJ1-2; 9 bases are a match to TRBD1. V shed 7 bases and J 6 bases; nucleotides not matched to a gene: 9. The CDR3 runs to 14 residues. From germline, CDR1 is MNHEY and CDR2 SVGEGT. The CDR3 region is CASNRGTGKDGYTF. CDR3 in DNA: TGTGCCAGCAACCGTGGGACAGGGAAAGATGGCTACACCTTC.

This clonotype showed up just once. The chain uses TRBV6-2 or TRBV6-3 and TRBJ1-5; 7 positions agree with TRBD1. This CDR3 comprises 16 residues. Germline V gene lookup returns CDR1 MNHEY and CDR2 SVGEGT. The V and J ends lost 6 bases and 2 bases, in that order; junction bases with no gene match: 10. The CDR3 DNA sequence: TGTGCCAGCAGAAGAACAGGGGCCGGGGGCAATCAGCCCCAGCATTTT. The encoded protein is CASRRTGAGGNQPQHF.

The chain couples TRBV7-3 to TRBJ2-5; TRBD2 agrees at 12 bases. This CDR3 is built from 16 residues. V gave up 5 bases and J gave up 0 bases; unmatched junction bases: 4. Germline loops: CDR1 SGHTA, CDR2 FQGTGA. CDR3 in amino acids: CASSPTSGGYQETQYF. CDR3 bases: TGTGCCAGCAGCCCGACTAGCGGGGGATACCAAGAGACCCAGTACTTC.

CDR3 loop: CASIRGLAGEHEQFF. The CDR3 bases are TGTGCCAGCATTAGGGGACTAGCGGGGGAGCATGAGCAGTTCTTC. This chain connects TRBV6-2 or TRBV6-3 to TRBJ2-1, with 14 positions matching TRBD2. This CDR3 comprises 15 residues. V shed 7 bases, J shed 8 bases, and the junction held 7 bases outside the gene matches. The V gene's germline CDR1 is MNHEY and CDR2 SVGEGT.

The V and J genes are TRBV10-3 and TRBJ2-7; D unclear. This CDR3 contains 13 residues. The germline CDR1 and CDR2 sequences are ENHRY and SYGVKD. Deletions cut 4 bases from V and 6 bases from J, with 13 bases between. In DNA, the CDR3 is TGTGCCATCAGTGTGGGTTACGAGTCCGAGCAGTACTTC. It codes for CAISVGYESEQYF.

This clonotype was picked up a small number of times. The CDR3 DNA is TGTGCCAGCAGTGAGGGTCCTCTCTCCTACGAGCAGTACTTC. It codes for CASSEGPLSYEQYF. The rearrangement links TRBV6-1 to TRBJ2-7; D is unclear. The V gene's germline CDR1 is MNHNS and CDR2 SASEGT. This CDR3 is 14 amino acids long. Trimming stripped 3 bases from V and 0 bases from J, with 9 bases between.

This clonotype has more than one count but fewer than ten. The chain links TRBV12-5 to TRBJ1-2; TRBD1 might be the D (6 bases). Between the trimmed V and J ends, which lost 4 bases and 7 bases, there was a span of 16 bases. CDR1 and CDR2 from the germline V gene are LGHNT and FRNRAP. This CDR3 comprises 14 residues. CDR3: CASGWGNRVRGYTF. CDR3 sequence (DNA): TGTGCTAGTGGTTGGGGAAACAGGGTTCGTGGCTACACCTTC.